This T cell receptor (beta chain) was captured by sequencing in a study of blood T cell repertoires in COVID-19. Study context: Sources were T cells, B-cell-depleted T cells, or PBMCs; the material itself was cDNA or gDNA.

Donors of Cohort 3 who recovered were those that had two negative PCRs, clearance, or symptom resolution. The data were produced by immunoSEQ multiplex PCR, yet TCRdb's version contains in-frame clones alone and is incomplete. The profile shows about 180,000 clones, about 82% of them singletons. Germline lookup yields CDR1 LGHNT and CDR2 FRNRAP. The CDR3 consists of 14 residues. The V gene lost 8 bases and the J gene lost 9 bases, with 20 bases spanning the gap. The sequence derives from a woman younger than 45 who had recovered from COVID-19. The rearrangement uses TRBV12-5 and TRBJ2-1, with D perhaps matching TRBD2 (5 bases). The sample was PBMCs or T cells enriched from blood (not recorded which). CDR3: CASLRGNSVSEQFF. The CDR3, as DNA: TGTGCTAGTTTACGAGGGAATAGCGTCAGTGAGCAGTTCTTC.